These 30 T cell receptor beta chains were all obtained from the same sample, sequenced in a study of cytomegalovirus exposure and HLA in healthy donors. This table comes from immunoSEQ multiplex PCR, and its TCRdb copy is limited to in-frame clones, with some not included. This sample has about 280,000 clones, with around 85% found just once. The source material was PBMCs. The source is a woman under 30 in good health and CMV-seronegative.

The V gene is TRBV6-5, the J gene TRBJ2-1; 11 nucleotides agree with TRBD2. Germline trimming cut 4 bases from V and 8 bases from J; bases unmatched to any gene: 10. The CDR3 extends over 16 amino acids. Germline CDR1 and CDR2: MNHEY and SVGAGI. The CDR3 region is CASSFFSGRAVDEQFF. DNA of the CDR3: TGTGCCAGCAGTTTCTTTAGCGGGAGGGCCGTCGATGAGCAGTTCTTC.

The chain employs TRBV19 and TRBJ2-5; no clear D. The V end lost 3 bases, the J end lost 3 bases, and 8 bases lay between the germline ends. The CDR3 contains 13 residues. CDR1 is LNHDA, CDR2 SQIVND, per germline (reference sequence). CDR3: CASSMSSEETQYF. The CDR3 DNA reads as TGTGCCAGTAGTATGTCCAGTGAAGAGACCCAGTACTTC. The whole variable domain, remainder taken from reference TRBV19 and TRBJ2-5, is DGGITQSPKYLFRKEGQNVTLSCEQNLNHDAMYWYRQDPGQGLRLIYYSQIVNDFQKGDIAEGYSVSREKKESFPLTVTSAQKNPTAFYLCASSMSSEETQYFGPGTRLLVL.

The CDR3 is CASSQDLALEETQYF. The CDR3 coding sequence is TGCGCCAGCAGCCAAGACCTAGCACTGGAAGAGACCCAGTACTTC. The chain has TRBV4-1 and TRBJ2-5; a weak D match, TRBD2 (5 bases). There are 15 residues in the CDR3. Germline V CDR1 and CDR2: MGHRA, YSYEKL. Trimming left V 0 bases short and J 3 bases short, with 11 bases between.

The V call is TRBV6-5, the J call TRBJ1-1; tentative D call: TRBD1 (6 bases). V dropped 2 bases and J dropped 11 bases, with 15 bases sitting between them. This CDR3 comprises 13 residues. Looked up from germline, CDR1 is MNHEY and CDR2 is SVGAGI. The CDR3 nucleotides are TGTGCCAGCAGTTACACTGGGGGCGGTCGGGCTTTCTTT. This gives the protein CASSYTGGGRAFF.

The CDR3 bases are TGTGCCAGCAGCTTAGGGGGTGGCGGGAGAGGCTCCTACGAGCAGTACTTC. Amino acid sequence: CASSLGGGGRGSYEQYF. The rearrangement links TRBV11-2 to TRBJ2-7, with 7 bases identical to TRBD2. The germline V gene has CDR1 SGHAT and CDR2 FQNNGV. This CDR3 comprises 17 residues. Trimming at V came to 1 base and at J to 0 bases, leaving 9 bases not matched to a gene.

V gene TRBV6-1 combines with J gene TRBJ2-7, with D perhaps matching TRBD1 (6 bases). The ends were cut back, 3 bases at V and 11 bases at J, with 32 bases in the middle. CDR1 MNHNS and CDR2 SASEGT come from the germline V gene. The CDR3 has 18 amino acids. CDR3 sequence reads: CASSELNPGSQGSTGKYF. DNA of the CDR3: TGTGCCAGCAGTGAGTTAAACCCCGGGTCGCAGGGGTCGACGGGCAAGTACTTC.

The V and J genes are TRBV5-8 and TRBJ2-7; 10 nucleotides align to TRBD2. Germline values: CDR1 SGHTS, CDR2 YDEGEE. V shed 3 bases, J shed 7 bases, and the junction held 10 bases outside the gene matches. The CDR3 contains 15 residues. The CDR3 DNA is TGTGCCAGCAGCTATTCCCCGGGACTAGCGTGGGAGCAGTACTTC. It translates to CASSYSPGLAWEQYF.

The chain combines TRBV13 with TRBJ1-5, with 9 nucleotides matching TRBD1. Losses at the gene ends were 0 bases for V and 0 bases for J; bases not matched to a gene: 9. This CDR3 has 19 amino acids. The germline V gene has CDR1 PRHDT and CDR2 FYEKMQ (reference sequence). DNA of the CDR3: TGTGCCAGCAGCTTAGGCCACAGGGGGCGAGGGGTTAGCAATCAGCCCCAGCATTTT. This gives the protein CASSLGHRGRGVSNQPQHF. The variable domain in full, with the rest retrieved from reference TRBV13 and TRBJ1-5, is AAGVIQSPRHLIKEKRETATLKCYPIPRHDTVYWYQQGPGQDPQFLISFYEKMQSDKGSIPDRFSAQQFSDYHSELNMSSLELGDSALYFCASSLGHRGRGVSNQPQHFGDGTRLSIL.

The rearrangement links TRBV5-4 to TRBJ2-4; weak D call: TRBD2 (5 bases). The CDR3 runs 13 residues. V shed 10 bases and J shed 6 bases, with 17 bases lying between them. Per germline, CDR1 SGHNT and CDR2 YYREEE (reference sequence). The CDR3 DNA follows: TGTGCCTGGACGGGGAGAGTATTAAACATTCAGTACTTC. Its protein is CAWTGRVLNIQYF.

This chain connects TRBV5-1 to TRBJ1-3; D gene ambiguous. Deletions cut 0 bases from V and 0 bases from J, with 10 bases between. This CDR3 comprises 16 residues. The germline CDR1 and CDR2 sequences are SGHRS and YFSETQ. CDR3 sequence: CASSLADYTSGNTIYF. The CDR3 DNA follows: TGCGCCAGCAGCTTGGCCGATTACACCTCTGGAAACACCATATATTTT. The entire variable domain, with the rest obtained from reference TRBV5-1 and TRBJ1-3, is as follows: KAGVTQTPRYLIKTRGQQVTLSCSPISGHRSVSWYQQTPGQGLQFLFEYFSETQRNKGNFPGRFSGRQFSNSRSEMNVSTLELGDSALYLCASSLADYTSGNTIYFGEGSWLTVV.

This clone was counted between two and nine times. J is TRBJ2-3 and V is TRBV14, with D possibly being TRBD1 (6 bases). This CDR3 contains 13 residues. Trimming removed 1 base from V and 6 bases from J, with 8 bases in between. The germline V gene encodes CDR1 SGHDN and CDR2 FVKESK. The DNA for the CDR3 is TGTGCCAGCAGCCAAGGGGGGCGGGATACGCAGTATTTT. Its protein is CASSQGGRDTQYF.

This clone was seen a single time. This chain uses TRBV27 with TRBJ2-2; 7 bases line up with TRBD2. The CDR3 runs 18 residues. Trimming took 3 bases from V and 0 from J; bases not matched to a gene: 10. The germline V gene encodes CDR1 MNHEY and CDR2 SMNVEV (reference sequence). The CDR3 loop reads CASSFGAFSGANTGELFF. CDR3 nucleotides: TGTGCCAGCAGTTTCGGGGCCTTCAGCGGGGCGAACACCGGGGAGCTGTTTTTT.

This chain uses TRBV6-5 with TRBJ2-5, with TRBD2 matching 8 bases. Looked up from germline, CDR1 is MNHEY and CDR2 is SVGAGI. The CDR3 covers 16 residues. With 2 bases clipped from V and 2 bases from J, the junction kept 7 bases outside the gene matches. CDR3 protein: CASSYGAGGLQETQYF. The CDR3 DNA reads TGTGCCAGCAGTTACGGGGCGGGAGGCTTACAAGAGACCCAGTACTTC.

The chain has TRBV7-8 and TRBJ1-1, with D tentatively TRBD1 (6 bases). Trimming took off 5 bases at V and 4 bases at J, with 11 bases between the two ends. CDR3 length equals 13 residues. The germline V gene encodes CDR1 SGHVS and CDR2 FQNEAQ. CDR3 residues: CASSRQVLTEAFF. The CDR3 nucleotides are TGTGCCAGCAGCCGACAGGTGCTCACTGAAGCTTTCTTT.

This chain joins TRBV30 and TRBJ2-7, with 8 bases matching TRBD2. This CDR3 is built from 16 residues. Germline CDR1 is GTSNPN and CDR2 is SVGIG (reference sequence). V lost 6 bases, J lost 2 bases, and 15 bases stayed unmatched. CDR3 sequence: CACNPPSRGAPYEQYF. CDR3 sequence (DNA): TGTGCCTGTAATCCGCCCTCGCGGGGGGCCCCCTACGAGCAGTACTTC.

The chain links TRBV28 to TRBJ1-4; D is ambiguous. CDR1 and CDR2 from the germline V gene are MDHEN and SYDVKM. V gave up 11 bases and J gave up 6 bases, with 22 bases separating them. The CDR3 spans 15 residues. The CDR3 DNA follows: TGTGCCTCAGCAGTTTTCGGAGGGAGGGATGAAAAACTGTTTTTT. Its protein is CASAVFGGRDEKLFF.

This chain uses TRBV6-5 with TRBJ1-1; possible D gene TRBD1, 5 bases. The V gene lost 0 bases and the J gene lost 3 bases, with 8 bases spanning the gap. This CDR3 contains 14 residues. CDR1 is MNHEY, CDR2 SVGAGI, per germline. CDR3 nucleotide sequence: TGTGCCAGCAGTTACTCTGGGGGGGACACTGAAGCTTTCTTT. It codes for CASSYSGGDTEAFF.

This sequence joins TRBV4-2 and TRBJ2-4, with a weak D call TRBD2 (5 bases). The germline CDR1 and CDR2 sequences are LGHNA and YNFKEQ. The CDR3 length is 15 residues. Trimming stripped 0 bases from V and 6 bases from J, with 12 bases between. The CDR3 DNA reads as TGTGCCAGCAGCCAAGAGAAGCGGACGACAAACATTCAGTACTTC. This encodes CASSQEKRTTNIQYF.

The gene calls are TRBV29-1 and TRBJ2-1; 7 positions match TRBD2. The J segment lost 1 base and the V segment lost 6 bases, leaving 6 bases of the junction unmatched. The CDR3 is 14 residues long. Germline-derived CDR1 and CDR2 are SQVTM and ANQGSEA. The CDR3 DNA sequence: TGCAGCGTCCCAGCGGGAAGTTCCTACAATGAGCAGTTCTTC. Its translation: CSVPAGSSYNEQFF.

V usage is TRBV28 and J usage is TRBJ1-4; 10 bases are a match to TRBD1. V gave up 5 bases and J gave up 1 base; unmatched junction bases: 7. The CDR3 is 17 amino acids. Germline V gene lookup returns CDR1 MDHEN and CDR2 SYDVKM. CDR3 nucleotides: TGTGCCAGCAGTCCCGGACAGGGGGGTGGAACTAATGAAAAACTGTTTTTT. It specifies CASSPGQGGGTNEKLFF. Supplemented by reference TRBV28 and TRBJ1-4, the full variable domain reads DVKVTQSSRYLVKRTGEKVFLECVQDMDHENMFWYRQDPGLGLRLIYFSYDVKMKEKGDIPEGYSVSREKKERFSLILESASTNQTSMYLCASSPGQGGGTNEKLFFGSGTQLSVL.

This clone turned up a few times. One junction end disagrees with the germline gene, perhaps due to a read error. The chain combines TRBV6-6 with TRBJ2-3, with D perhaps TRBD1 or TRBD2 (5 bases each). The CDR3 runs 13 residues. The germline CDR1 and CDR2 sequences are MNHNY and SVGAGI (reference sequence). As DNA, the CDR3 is TGTGCCAGCATTTACGGGGCTCAAGATACGCAGTATTTT. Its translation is CASIYGAQDTQYF.

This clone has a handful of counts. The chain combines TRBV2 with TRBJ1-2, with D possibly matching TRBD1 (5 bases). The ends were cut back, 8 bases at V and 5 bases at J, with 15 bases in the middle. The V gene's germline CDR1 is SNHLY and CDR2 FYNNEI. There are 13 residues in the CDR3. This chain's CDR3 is CASSLQAGYGYTF. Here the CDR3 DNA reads TGTGCCAGCTCTCTACAGGCTGGATATGGCTACACCTTC.

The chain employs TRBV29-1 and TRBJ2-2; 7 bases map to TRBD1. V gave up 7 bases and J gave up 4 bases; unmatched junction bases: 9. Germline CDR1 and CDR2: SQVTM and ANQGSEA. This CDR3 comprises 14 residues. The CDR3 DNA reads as TGCAGCGCCATCCTGACAGGGCTCACCGGGGAGCTGTTTTTT. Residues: CSAILTGLTGELFF.

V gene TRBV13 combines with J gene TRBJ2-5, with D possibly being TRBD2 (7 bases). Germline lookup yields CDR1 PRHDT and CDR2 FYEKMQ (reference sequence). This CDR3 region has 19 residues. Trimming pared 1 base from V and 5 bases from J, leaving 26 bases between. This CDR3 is CASSLVGGTSMYVGETQYF. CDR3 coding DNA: TGTGCCAGCAGCTTAGTGGGGGGGACATCTATGTACGTAGGGGAGACCCAGTACTTC.

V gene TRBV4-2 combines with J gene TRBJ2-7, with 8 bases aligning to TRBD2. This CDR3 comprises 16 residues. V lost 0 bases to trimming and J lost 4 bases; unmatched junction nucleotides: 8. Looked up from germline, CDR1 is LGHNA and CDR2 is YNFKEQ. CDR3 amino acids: CASSQDIVLAVYEQYF. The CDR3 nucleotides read TGTGCCAGCAGCCAAGATATTGTACTAGCGGTTTACGAGCAGTACTTC.

The DNA of the CDR3 is TGTGCCAGCAGCCGCAGGGTGGGGGGAAACATTCAGTACTTC. Encoded protein: CASSRRVGGNIQYF. This chain connects TRBV6-5 to TRBJ2-4; possible D gene TRBD2, 6 bases. Germline CDR1 reads MNHEY; CDR2 reads SVGAGI. V was pared by 6 bases and J by 6 bases, with 15 bases between. This CDR3 is 14 amino acids long.

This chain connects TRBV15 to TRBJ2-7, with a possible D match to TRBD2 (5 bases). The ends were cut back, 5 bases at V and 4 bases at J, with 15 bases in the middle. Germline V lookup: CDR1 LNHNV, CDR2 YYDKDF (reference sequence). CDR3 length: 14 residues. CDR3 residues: CATSGLRDAYEQYF. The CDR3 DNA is TGTGCCACCAGCGGACTCCGGGATGCGTACGAGCAGTACTTC.

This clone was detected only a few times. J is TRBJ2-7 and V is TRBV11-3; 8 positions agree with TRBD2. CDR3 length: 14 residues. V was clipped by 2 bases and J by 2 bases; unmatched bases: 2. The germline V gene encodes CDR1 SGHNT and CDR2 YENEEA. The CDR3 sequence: CASSLLAGPYEQYF. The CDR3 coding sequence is TGTGCCAGCAGCTTACTAGCGGGCCCCTACGAGCAGTACTTC.

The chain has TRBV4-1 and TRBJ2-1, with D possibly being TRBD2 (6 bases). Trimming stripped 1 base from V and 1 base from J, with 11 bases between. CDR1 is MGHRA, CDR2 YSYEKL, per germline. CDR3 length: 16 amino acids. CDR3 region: CASSQGIAESYNEQFF. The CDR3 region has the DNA TGCGCCAGCAGCCAAGGTATAGCGGAGTCCTACAATGAGCAGTTCTTC.

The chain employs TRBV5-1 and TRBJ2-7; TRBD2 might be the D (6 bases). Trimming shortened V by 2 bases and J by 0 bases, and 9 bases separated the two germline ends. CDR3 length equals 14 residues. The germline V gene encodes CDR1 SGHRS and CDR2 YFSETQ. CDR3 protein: CASSFEGGSYEQYF. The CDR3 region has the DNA TGCGCCAGCAGCTTCGAGGGAGGCTCCTACGAGCAGTACTTC. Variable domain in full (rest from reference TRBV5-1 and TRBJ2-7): KAGVTQTPRYLIKTRGQQVTLSCSPISGHRSVSWYQQTPGQGLQFLFEYFSETQRNKGNFPGRFSGRQFSNSRSEMNVSTLELGDSALYLCASSFEGGSYEQYFGPGTRLTVT.